A selection of T cell receptor beta chains follows, all from one sample in a study of Graves' ophthalmopathy and Graves' hyperthyroidism. TCRdb reprocessed the multiplex PCR reads with MiXCR, giving one entry per CDR3 protein. The table has hundreds of thousands of distinct CDR3 sequences, about 41% seen once. The sequenced material came from peripheral blood. The receptors were sampled from an adult man with Graves' ophthalmopathy. Both conserved end residues are part of each CDR3. Fields, in order: V gene, D gene, J gene, clone size, CDR3 DNA, CDR3 protein. The D gene is left open where the match is weak. A row's size may be missing; if present it is once, few, many or a size class.

>TRBV20-1|.|TRBJ1-5|many
TGCAGTGCTATAGTCAGACGCAATCAGCCCCAGCATTTT
CSAIVRRNQPQHF
>TRBV20-1|TRBD1|TRBJ1-1|.
TGCAGTGCTCGAGTCCCGGGACAGGGACGCAGGGCTTTCTTT
CSARVPGQGRRAFF
>TRBV7-2|.|TRBJ1-2|many
TGTGCCAGCAGCTTGATGCCTGCGAGGCGTAGTGGCTACACCTTC
CASSLMPARRSGYTF
>TRBV7-4|TRBD2|TRBJ2-7|.
TGTGCCATCAGGACTAGCGGGGGGGCCAATGAGCAGTACTTC
CAIRTSGGANEQYF
>TRBV12-3/TRBV12-4|.|TRBJ2-5|many
TGTGCCAGCAGTCCCGGGACCGTTGGTGAGACCCAGTACTTC
CASSPGTVGETQYF
>TRBV2|.|TRBJ1-3|few
TGTGCCAGCAGTGATCGGCGCTCTGGCTACACCATATATTTT
CASSDRRSGYTIYF
>TRBV12-3/TRBV12-4|.|TRBJ1-1|many
TGTGCCAGCAGTCTAGCTGGCGGGGGCGCGACTGAAGCTTTCTTT
CASSLAGGGATEAFF
>TRBV7-9|.|TRBJ1-4|.
TGTGCCTGGACGACAGAGCATAATGAAAAACTGTTTTTT
CAWTTEHNEKLFF
>TRBV6-1|.|TRBJ1-5|many
TGTGCCAGCAGTGAAGGTGTACATCAGCCCCAGCATTTT
CASSEGVHQPQHF
>TRBV24-1|TRBD1|TRBJ2-6|once
TGTGCCACCAGTGATTTGAGGGACAGGGGGATATTCTTC
CATSDLRDRGIFF
>TRBV7-2|.|TRBJ2-2|many
TGTGCCAGCCACACCACCGGGGAGCTGTTTTTT
CASHTTGELFF
>TRBV9|.|TRBJ2-2|many
TGTGCCAGCGAGCTTGGGCGCGAGTCCGGGGAGCTGTTTTTT
CASELGRESGELFF
>TRBV10-3|TRBD2|TRBJ2-5|many
TGTGCCATCAGTCGGGGGACTAGCGGGCCGGATCAAGAGACCCAGTACTTC
CAISRGTSGPDQETQYF
>TRBV10-2|.|TRBJ2-5|.
TGCGCCAGCAGTGAGCCGCACAGGGTTGAGACCCAGTACTTC
CASSEPHRVETQYF
>TRBV2|.|TRBJ1-4|.
TGTGCCAGCAGTGTAGACCGCCGGGGCCTTGAAAAACTGTTTTTT
CASSVDRRGLEKLFF
>TRBV19|.|TRBJ2-7|.
TGTGCCTGGGGCAGGGTTGACTACGAGCAGTACTTC
CAWGRVDYEQYF
>TRBV7-7|.|TRBJ2-7|many
TGTGCTAGCAGCTCAACGCAGGATCACGAGCAGTACTTC
CASSSTQDHEQYF
>TRBV15|TRBD1|TRBJ1-5|many
TGTGCCACCAGCAGCGGACAGGGGGGAAATCAGCCCCAGCATTTT
CATSSGQGGNQPQHF
>TRBV19|.|TRBJ1-2|many
TGTGCCAGTACCATATACGGAGCCGGGACGGTGGGCTATGGCTACACCTTC
CASTIYGAGTVGYGYTF
>TRBV7-8|.|TRBJ2-7|.
TGTGCCAGTGGACCAAGCTCTAGCGCCGAGCAGTACTTC
CASGPSSSAEQYF
>TRBV5-1|TRBD1|TRBJ1-1|.
TGCGCCAGCGCTTTTGCCCAAGGACAGGGGAACACTGAAGCTTTCTTT
CASAFAQGQGNTEAFF
>TRBV14|TRBD1|TRBJ2-7|many
TGTGCCAGCAGCCAAGGGTCCGGGACAGGCTACGAGCAGTACTTC
CASSQGSGTGYEQYF
>TRBV7-3|TRBD2|TRBJ2-2|.
TGTGCCAGCAGCTTTCGCGGGGGGTACACCGGGGAGCTGTTTTTT
CASSFRGGYTGELFF
>TRBV20-1|.|TRBJ1-1|.
TGCAGTGCTATCGGCAGAAACACTGAAGCTTTCTTT
CSAIGRNTEAFF
>TRBV30|.|TRBJ1-2|.
TGTGCCTGGGACCTGGACAGAACCTATGGCTACACCTTC
CAWDLDRTYGYTF
>TRBV19|TRBD1|TRBJ2-7|.
TGTGCCAGTAGTCCGGTGGCCAGGGGGCTTCCCTACGAGCAGTACTTC
CASSPVARGLPYEQYF
>TRBV6-6|.|TRBJ1-2|many
TGTGCCAGCAGTTACTCGTCCGGGACTGTTAACTATGGCTACACCTTC
CASSYSSGTVNYGYTF
>TRBV11-2|.|TRBJ2-5|.
TGTGCCAGCAGCTTAGGGGGAGTAGGCGAGCTAGAGACCCAGTACTTC
CASSLGGVGELETQYF
>TRBV9|TRBD1|TRBJ1-6|.
TGTGCCAGCAGCGAACGGGACAGGGCCTATAATTCACCCCTCCACTTT
CASSERDRAYNSPLHF
>TRBV6-5|.|TRBJ1-3|.
TGTGCCAGCAGCCCTAGAGAAATTGGAAACACCATATATTTT
CASSPREIGNTIYF
>TRBV7-9|TRBD1|TRBJ2-7|many
TGTGCCAGCAGCCTCACCCCCGGGACAGGGGTCCACGAGCAGTACTTC
CASSLTPGTGVHEQYF
>TRBV9|.|TRBJ1-2|.
TGTGCCAGCAGCGCTACCGGGGTGGCCTATGGCTACACCTTC
CASSATGVAYGYTF
>TRBV19|.|TRBJ1-1|.
TGTGCCAGTAGTACGCTAAATGGAAACACTGAAGCTTTCTTT
CASSTLNGNTEAFF
>TRBV25-1|.|TRBJ2-5|.
TGTGCCAGCAGCGATCCGGTGACCCACTACTTC
CASSDPVTHYF
>TRBV4-3|.|TRBJ1-3|few
TGCGCCAGCAGCCAAGATCCCTGGCCAGGCAGGAGCTCTGGAAACACCATATATTTT
CASSQDPWPGRSSGNTIYF
>TRBV10-3|.|TRBJ1-6|.
TGTGCCAGCAGTCCCCGACGGAGGGATTCACCCCTCCACTTT
CASSPRRRDSPLHF
>TRBV12-3/TRBV12-4|.|TRBJ1-3|many
TGTGCCAGCAGTTTAGGCCTGAGCTCTGGAAACACCATATATTTT
CASSLGLSSGNTIYF
>TRBV20-1|TRBD1|TRBJ2-7|.
TGCAGTGCGACAGGGGTGGGCGAGCAGTACTTC
CSATGVGEQYF
>TRBV7-9|TRBD1|TRBJ1-6|once
TGTGCCAGCAGTTGGGGGGGACAGGGTGTATATAATTCACCCCTCCACTTT
CASSWGGQGVYNSPLHF
>TRBV2|.|TRBJ2-3|.
TGTGCCAGCAGTGAAGGTGGCAGCTGGACAGATACGCAGTATTTT
CASSEGGSWTDTQYF
>TRBV29-1|TRBD1|TRBJ2-7|.
TGCAGCGCTAGGACAGGCCCCTACGAGCAGTACTTC
CSARTGPYEQYF
>TRBV10-3|.|TRBJ2-7|many
TGTGCCATCGGCCTTGTTTCCGAGCAGTACTTC
CAIGLVSEQYF
>TRBV29-1|.|TRBJ2-5|many
TGCAGCGTTAACGGCCGGAGATCGACGGGGGAGACCCAGTACTTC
CSVNGRRSTGETQYF
>TRBV19|.|TRBJ1-1|few
TGTGCCAGTAGTATACAGGCGGGAGGGGTTAACACTGAAGCTTTCTTT
CASSIQAGGVNTEAFF
>TRBV11-1|.|TRBJ1-1|many
TGTGCCAGCATGTCCGGTCGGGGGACGTGGAACACTGAAGCTTTCTTT
CASMSGRGTWNTEAFF